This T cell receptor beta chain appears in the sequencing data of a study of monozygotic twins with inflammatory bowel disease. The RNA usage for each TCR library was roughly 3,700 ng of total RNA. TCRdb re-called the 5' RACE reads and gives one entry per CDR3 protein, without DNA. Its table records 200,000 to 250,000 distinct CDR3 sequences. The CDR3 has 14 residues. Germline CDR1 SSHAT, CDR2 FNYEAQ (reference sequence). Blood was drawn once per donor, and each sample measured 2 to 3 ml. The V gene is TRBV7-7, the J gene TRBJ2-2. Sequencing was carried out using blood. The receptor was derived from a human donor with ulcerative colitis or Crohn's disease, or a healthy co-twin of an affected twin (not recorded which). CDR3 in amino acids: CASSLGAGPGELFF.